What follows describes a single T cell receptor (beta chain). Its antigen is still unknown. PCR employed 60 Vbeta and 13 Jbeta primers. Profiling relied on immunoSEQ multiplex PCR, and the TCRdb table lists in-frame clones only, not all of them. The sample has about 140,000 clones, roughly 72% seen once; the top ten hold approximately 2%. This sample was included in a study of cytomegalovirus exposure and HLA in healthy donors. General observations from the study: The majority of TCR sequences were rare, yet some public TCRs appeared in many donors. Testing in vitro showed three CMV-associated chains specific for CMV antigens. A later analysis reportedly found fewer N-insertions in an Asian-associated ancestry cluster than the approximately 670-donor mean.

Trimming removed 2 bases from V and 0 bases from J; junction bases left unmatched: 15. CDR1 MNHEY and CDR2 SMNVEV come from the germline V gene (reference sequence). The CDR3 totals 20 residues. The material sequenced was PBMCs. This TCR was recovered from a man aged 40-50 years in good health and CMV-seronegative. The V gene is TRBV27, the J gene TRBJ1-2; 10 bases are shared with TRBD1. The CDR3 nucleotides are TGTGCCAGCAGTTTACGGGCCAGCCTGACAGGGGGCCCCTCTAACTATGGCTACACCTTC. Residues: CASSLRASLTGGPSNYGYTF.